This T cell receptor beta chain derives from a study of prognosis after radiotherapy for stage I lung cancer (dated by TCRdb to the early 2020s). Study-level background: Between early 2018 and 2019, roughly 19 patients with stage I NSCLC were enrolled in Nanjing, China. Roughly 5 patients had oligometastatic NSCLC after surgical resection of the primary tumor, and 12 to 15 had newly diagnosed primary stage I lung tumors. Every patient was deemed medically inoperable, around eleven because of comorbidities and more than 5 because they refused surgery. The cohort was made up of roughly 13 men and about 6 women, with a median age of around 70 years and an age range of about 53 to 85 years. On tumor histology, over 10 patients had adenocarcinoma and 6 to 8 had squamous cell carcinoma. Image-guided IMRT or VMAT was used to deliver SBRT in 3 to 5 fractions at a biologically effective dose of at least 100 Gy. In every patient, SBRT was given without any concurrent therapy. Distant metastases were developed by four of the 19 patients after SBRT, at a median of around seven months, whereas no significant progression was observed in the other 15 patients. Peripheral blood TCR beta repertoires were profiled in stage I NSCLC patients before and after stereotactic body radiotherapy, and the repertoires were related to distant failure. The study took one blood sample before SBRT and one after SBRT from each of 19 patients and sequenced all 40 or so samples. The study at large found these results: No adjustment for multiple comparisons was applied to any of the reported P values. Post-SBRT Shannon entropy and its change from baseline were lower in patients who developed distant metastases; baseline Shannon entropy was not associated with metastases. The study was limited by its small cohort and short follow-up, and the findings require independent validation. TRBV and TRBJ usage frequencies reportedly varied with metastasis status, involving two V genes at baseline and about 10 V and two J genes after SBRT. Unique TCR clone counts fell after SBRT (median about 9,300 before versus 6,000 to 8,000 after; Wilcoxon paired P=0.011). No determination of tumor specificity was made for expanded TCR clones.

Two rounds of multiplex PCR were used to amplify the TCR beta CDR3 region from genomic DNA. The first PCR round used primers specific to each TRBV and TRBJ gene, and the primer sequences were filed in Chinese patent CN105087789A. Universal primers were used in the second round of PCR. The Roche High Pure PCR Template Preparation Kit was used to extract genomic DNA from the frozen PBMCs. The libraries underwent paired-end sequencing with 151 bp reads on an Illumina HiSeq 3000. In the source study's methods: CutAdapt was used to remove raw reads lacking the multiplex PCR primer sequences. PEAR was used to merge high-quality paired reads into contigs. By aligning each contig to reference sequences, MiXCR assigned the TRB V, D and J gene segments to that contig. CDR3 sequences were clustered by base quality and sequence similarity to remove sequencing errors. Shannon entropy normalized by the natural log of productive TCR sequence number was used as the measure of diversity. Clonality was computed as one minus the ratio of Shannon entropy to the natural log of the number of unique clonotypes. Using the Youden index from ROC curves, the researchers picked the repertoire-metric cut-offs for progression-free survival, and all analyses were carried out in R 3.5.3. TCRdb itself trimmed the public reads at Q25 with fastp, ran MiXCR and retained productive beta chains. Rows are combined by CDR3 protein, so each entry shows the most common genes and DNA. The V and J calls reflect TCRdb's pipeline rather than the authors' work. The table for this sample lists about 31,000 distinct CDR3 sequences; roughly two fifths of them were counted only once. The ten largest clonotypes hold about 16% of the sample.

A word on this clonotype: Its antigen specificity is not known. Qualities for individual bases were not recorded, and no much larger clone is one base off.

Here V drops 1 base and J drops 7 bases, and the junction holds 5 bases not matched to any gene. Its CDR3 holds 15 amino acids, cysteine through phenylalanine. Solely the CDR3 DNA is kept, with 45 bases framed from the first base. CDR1 and CDR2 are drawn from the germline V gene: SGHRS, YFSETQ. All patients had node-negative disease on CT and PET/CT, and none had a history of other malignancies or prior chemotherapy or radiotherapy. At each of two time points, approximately 5.9 milliliters of peripheral venous blood were collected into EDTA tubes. Ficoll-Paque Plus density-gradient centrifugation was used to isolate PBMCs. Samples were stored at -80°C immediately after collection until analysis.

The chain was built from TRBV5-1 and TRBJ2-2, and 9 junction bases match TRBD2. Sequenced here: PBMCs, sampled before or after stereotactic body radiation therapy (not recorded which). This receptor was obtained from a donor aged 50 or older with non-small cell lung cancer. CDR3 loop: CASSLTAGGSGELFF. The DNA sequence reads TGCGCCAGCAGCTTGACAGCGGGAGGAAGCGGGGAGCTGTTTTTT.